In its sample, the clone carrying this T cell receptor (beta chain) was seen a few times. Its cognate antigen is unknown. The sample comes from a study of cytomegalovirus exposure and HLA in healthy donors. With 60 Vbeta and 13 Jbeta primers, the PCR was carried out. Method: immunoSEQ multiplex PCR; TCRdb's copy keeps in-frame clones and lacks some. This sample has 50,000 to 55,000 clones, with around 52% found just once. Germline V gives CDR1 SGHRS, CDR2 YFSETQ. This CDR3 comprises 14 residues. Study-level points and caveats: Later analysis showed TCR association rates varying by HLA locus, highest for DRB1 and lowest for HLA-C. Likely technical artifact: a cluster of highly shared sequence variants. In a later analysis, a genetic analysis reported fewer productive-TCR N-insertions in an Asian-associated ancestry cluster than the cohort average. Most CMV-associated TCR beta chains appeared HLA-restricted in a later analysis.

The chain employs TRBV5-1 and TRBJ2-5, with 10 positions matching TRBD1. The last part of the DNA fits TRBJ2-7 better; the J call may be wrong. This TCR derives from a human donor in good health. The specimen was PBMCs. CDR3 nucleotides: TGCGCCAGCACCCCATCGGGACAGGGGTACGAGCAGTACTTC. Translated, it gives CASTPSGQGYEQYF.